This TCR beta chain was obtained from a study of shared T cell receptors in the human thymus. The CDR3 sequence is 16 residues long. CDR1 and CDR2 from the germline V gene are MGHRA and YSYEKL. The germline V and J ends were trimmed by 0 bases and 5 bases, with 15 bases remaining between them. Clones were sequenced by immunoSEQ multiplex PCR, and TCRdb holds only the in-frame ones, with some missing. The profile shows roughly 560,000 clones, about 84% of them singletons. The same data also went into a second study, on human thymus T cells. Turning to that study: Corrective heart surgery yielded the resections from which the thymus tissue came. Biased V and J segment usage appeared in thymus and peripheral blood. Highly overlapping thymic repertoires among unrelated individuals were reported in related research.

This chain links TRBV4-1 with TRBJ2-3, with a possible D match to TRBD2 (6 bases). The clonotype was recovered from a boy less than two years old with a congenital heart defect. Sequenced sample: thymocytes. The CDR3 sequence: CASSQEGGLKGDTQYF. CDR3 in DNA: TGCGCCAGCAGCCAAGAGGGAGGATTAAAGGGAGATACGCAGTATTTT.